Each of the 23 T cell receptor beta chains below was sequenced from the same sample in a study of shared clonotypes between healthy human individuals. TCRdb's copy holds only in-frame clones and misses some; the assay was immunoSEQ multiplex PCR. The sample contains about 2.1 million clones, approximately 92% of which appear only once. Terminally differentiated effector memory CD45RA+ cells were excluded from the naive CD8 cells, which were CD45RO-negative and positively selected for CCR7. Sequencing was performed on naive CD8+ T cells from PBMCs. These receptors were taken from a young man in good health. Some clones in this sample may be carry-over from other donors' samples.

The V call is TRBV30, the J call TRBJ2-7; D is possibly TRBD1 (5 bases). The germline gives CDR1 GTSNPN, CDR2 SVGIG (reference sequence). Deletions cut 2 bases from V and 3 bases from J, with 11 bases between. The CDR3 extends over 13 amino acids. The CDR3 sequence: CAWSPGRVYEQYF. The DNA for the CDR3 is TGTGCCTGGAGTCCCGGCAGGGTCTACGAGCAGTACTTC.

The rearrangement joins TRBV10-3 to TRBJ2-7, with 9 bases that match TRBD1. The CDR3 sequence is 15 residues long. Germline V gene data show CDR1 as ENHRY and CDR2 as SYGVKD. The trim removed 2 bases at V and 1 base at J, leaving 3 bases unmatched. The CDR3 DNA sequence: TGTGCCATCAGTGAGGCCGGGACAGGGTCCTACGAGCAGTACTTC. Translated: CAISEAGTGSYEQYF.

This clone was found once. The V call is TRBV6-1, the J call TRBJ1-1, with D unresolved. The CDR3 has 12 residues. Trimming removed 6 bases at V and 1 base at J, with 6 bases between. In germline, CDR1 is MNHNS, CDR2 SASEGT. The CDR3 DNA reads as TGTGCCAGCAGGCGCTGGAACACTGAAGCTTTCTTT. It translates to CASRRWNTEAFF.

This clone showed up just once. The CDR3, as DNA: TGCGCCAGCAGCCAAGGGTTTGTAGCCGGGGAGCTGTTTTTT. The encoded protein is CASSQGFVAGELFF. This chain links TRBV4-3 with TRBJ2-2; unclear D gene. V was trimmed by 1 base and J by 6 bases, leaving 9 bases between them. Germline V CDR1 and CDR2: LGHNA, YSLEER. The CDR3 is made up of 14 amino acids.

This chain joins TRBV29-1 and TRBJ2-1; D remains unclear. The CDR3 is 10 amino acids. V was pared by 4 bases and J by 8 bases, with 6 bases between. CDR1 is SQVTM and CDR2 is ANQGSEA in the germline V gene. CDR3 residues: CSVAPDEQFF. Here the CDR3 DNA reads TGCAGCGTTGCGCCGGATGAGCAGTTCTTC.

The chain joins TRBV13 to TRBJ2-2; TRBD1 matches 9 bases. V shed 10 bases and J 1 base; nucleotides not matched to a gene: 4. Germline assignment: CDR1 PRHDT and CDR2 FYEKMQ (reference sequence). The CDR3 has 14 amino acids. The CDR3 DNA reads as TGTGCCACCTCGACAGGGGGGAACACCGGGGAGCTGTTTTTT. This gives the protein CATSTGGNTGELFF.

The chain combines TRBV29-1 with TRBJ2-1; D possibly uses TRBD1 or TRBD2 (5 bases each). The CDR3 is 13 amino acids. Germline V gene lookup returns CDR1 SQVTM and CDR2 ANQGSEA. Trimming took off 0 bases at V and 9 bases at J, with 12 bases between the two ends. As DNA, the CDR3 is TGCAGCGTTGAAGATCGGGGCCTGAGTGAGCAGTTCTTC. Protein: CSVEDRGLSEQFF.

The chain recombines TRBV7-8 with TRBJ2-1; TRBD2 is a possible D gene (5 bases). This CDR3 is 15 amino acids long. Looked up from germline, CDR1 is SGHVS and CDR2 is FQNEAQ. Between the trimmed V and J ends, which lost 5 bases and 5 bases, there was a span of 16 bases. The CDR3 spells CASSPQHRGDNEQFF. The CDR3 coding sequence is TGTGCCAGCAGCCCCCAACATCGGGGAGACAATGAGCAGTTCTTC.

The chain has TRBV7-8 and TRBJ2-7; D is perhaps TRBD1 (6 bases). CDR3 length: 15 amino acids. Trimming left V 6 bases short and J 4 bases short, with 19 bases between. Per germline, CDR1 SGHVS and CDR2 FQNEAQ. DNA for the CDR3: TGTGCCAGCAGTGCGGTACCCAGGGGTGCGTACGAGCAGTACTTC. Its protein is CASSAVPRGAYEQYF.

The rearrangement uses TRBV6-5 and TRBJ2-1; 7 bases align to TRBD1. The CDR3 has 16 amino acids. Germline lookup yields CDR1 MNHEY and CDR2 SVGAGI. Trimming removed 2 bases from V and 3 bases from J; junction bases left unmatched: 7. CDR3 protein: CASSYATGDIYNEQFF. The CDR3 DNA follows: TGTGCCAGCAGTTACGCTACAGGGGATATCTACAATGAGCAGTTCTTC.

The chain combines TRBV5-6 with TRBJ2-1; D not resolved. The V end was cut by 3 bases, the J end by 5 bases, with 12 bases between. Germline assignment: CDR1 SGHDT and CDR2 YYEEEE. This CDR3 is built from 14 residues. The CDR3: CASSSSEFDNEQFF. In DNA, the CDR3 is TGTGCCAGCAGCTCTTCCGAGTTTGACAATGAGCAGTTCTTC.

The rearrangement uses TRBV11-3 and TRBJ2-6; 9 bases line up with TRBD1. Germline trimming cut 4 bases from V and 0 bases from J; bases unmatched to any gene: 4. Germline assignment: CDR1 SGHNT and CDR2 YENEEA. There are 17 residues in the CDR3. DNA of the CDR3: TGTGCCAGCAGCTCCGGACAGGGGACCTCTGGGGCCAACGTCCTGACTTTC. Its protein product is CASSSGQGTSGANVLTF.

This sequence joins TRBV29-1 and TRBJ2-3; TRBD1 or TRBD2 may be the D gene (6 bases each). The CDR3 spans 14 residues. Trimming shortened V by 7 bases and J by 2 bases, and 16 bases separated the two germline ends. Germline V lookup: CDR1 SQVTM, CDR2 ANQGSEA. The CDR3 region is CSGGARALTDTQYF. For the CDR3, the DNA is TGCAGCGGGGGGGCCAGGGCCCTCACAGATACGCAGTATTTT.

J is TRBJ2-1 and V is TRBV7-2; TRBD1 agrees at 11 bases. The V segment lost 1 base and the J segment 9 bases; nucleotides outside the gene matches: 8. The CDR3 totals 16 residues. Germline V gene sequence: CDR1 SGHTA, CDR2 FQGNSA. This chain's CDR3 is CASSLGVDRGRGEQFF. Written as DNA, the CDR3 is TGTGCCAGCAGCTTAGGAGTGGACAGGGGGCGCGGTGAGCAGTTCTTC.

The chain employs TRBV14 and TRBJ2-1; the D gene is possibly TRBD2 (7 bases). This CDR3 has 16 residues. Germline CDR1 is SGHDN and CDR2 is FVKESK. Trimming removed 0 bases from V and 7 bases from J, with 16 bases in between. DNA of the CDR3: TGTGCCAGCAGCCAAGACTCGGGGGGCCTTGTGAATGAGCAGTTCTTC. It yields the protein CASSQDSGGLVNEQFF.

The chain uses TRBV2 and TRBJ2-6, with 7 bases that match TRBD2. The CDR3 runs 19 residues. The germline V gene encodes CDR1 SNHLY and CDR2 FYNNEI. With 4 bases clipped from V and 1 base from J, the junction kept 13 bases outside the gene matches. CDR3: CASSVDLGRETSGANVLTF. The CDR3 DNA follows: TGTGCCAGCAGTGTCGATTTGGGGAGGGAAACTTCTGGGGCCAACGTCCTGACTTTC. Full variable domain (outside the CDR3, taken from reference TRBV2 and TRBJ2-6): EPEVTQTPSHQVTQMGQEVILRCVPISNHLYFYWYRQILGQKVEFLVSFYNNEISEKSEIFDDQFSVERPDGSNFTLKIRSTKLEDSAMYFCASSVDLGRETSGANVLTFGAGSRLTVL.

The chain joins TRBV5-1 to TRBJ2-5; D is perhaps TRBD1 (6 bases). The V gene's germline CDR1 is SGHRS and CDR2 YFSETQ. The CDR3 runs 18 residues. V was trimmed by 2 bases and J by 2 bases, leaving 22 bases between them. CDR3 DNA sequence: TGCGCCAGCAGCTTCCCGAATTATCGACAGGAGAAGCAAGAGACCCAGTACTTC. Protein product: CASSFPNYRQEKQETQYF.

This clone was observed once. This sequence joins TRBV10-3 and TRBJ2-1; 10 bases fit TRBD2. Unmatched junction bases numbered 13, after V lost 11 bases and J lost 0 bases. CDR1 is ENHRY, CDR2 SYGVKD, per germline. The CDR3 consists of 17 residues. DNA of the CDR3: TGTGCCTCAGGACTAGCGGCCACCTTGAGCTCCTACAATGAGCAGTTCTTC. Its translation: CASGLAATLSSYNEQFF.

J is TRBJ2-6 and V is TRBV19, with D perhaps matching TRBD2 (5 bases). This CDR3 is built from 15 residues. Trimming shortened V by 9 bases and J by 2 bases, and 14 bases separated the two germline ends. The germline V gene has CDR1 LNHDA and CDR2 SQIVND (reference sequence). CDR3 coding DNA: TGTGCCAGCGGCGGGTTTTTTGCTGGGGCCAACGTCCTGACTTTC. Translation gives CASGGFFAGANVLTF.

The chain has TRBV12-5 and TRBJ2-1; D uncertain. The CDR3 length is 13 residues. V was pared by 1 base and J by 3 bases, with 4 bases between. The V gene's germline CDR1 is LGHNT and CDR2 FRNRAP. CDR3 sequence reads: CASGLDSYNEQFF. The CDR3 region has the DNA TGTGCTAGTGGTTTGGACAGCTACAATGAGCAGTTCTTC. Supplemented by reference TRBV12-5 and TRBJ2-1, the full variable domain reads DARVTQTPRHKVTEMGQEVTMRCQPILGHNTVFWYRQTMMQGLELLAYFRNRAPLDDSGMPKDRFSAEMPDATLATLKIQPSEPRDSAVYFCASGLDSYNEQFFGPGTRLTVL.

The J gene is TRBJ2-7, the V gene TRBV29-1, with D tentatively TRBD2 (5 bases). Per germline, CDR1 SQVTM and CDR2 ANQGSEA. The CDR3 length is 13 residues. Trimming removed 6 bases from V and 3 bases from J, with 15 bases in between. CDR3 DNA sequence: TGCAGCGTCGCTGGCGGACTCCACTACGAGCAGTACTTC. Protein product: CSVAGGLHYEQYF.

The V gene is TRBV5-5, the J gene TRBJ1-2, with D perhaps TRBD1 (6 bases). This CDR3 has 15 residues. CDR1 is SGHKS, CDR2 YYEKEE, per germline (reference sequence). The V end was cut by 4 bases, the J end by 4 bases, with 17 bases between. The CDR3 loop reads CASSQDSLNIYGYTF. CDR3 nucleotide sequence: TGTGCCAGCAGCCAGGACAGCTTAAATATCTATGGCTACACCTTC.

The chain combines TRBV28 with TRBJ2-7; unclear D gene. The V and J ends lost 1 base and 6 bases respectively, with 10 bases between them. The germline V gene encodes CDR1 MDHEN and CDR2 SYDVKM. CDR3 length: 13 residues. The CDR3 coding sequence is TGTGCCAGCAGTTTATCTCCAAGCCTCGAGCAGTACTTC. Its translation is CASSLSPSLEQYF.